This TCR beta chain was sequenced in a study of cytomegalovirus exposure and HLA in healthy donors. Background on the study: Out of 150 million to 200 million T cells, an earlier analysis found over 90 million unique TCR beta sequences in total.

The CDR3 extends over 13 amino acids. Germline values: CDR1 SGHNT, CDR2 YENEEA. V was cut by 4 bases and J by 3 bases, with 9 bases left in between. The study ran its PCR with 60 Vbeta and 13 Jbeta primers. Measured with immunoSEQ multiplex PCR; TCRdb has only the in-frame clones, and not every one. There are about 270,000 clones in the sample; roughly 70% occur only once, and about 2.1% lies in the top ten. In regard to this clone: Its target is unknown.

Study-wide results and caveats: Using a false discovery rate of 0.05, a later analysis showed that 16,951 TCR beta sequences were associated with HLA alleles. Immune exposure was documented only through CMV serostatus. Sequencing artifact likely explains a cluster of highly shared sequence variants.

This chain connects TRBV11-3 to TRBJ1-1; maybe TRBD1 (5 bases). The specimen sequenced was PBMCs. This sequence was found in a female donor in good health and CMV-seronegative. DNA for the CDR3: TGTGCCAGCAGCTCTACCAGGGACACTGAAGCTTTCTTT. Translation: CASSSTRDTEAFF.